This TCR beta chain comes out of a study of cytomegalovirus exposure and HLA in healthy donors. Whole-study results and caveats: It was taken for granted in presence/absence analyses that sequencing depth across donors was roughly uniform. Later analysis suggested most CMV-associated TCR beta chains were HLA-restricted. Researchers counted around 180 TCR beta chains as cytomegalovirus-associated. A later analysis reported that several of the most significant clusters appeared to be linked to common viral pathogens, among them Epstein-Barr virus.

PCR primers comprised 60 Vbeta and 13 Jbeta primers. Profiled with immunoSEQ multiplex PCR; TCRdb holds only in-frame clones, not every one. The sample includes about 200,000 clones. Comments on this clone: What it recognizes is unknown.

Looked up from germline, CDR1 is SGDLS and CDR2 is YYNGEE. This CDR3 is built from 14 residues. V was shortened by 4 bases and J by 2 bases, with 12 bases between the two germline ends. The chain carries TRBV9 and TRBJ1-1, with D possibly being TRBD1 (5 bases). This TCR was sampled from a girl aged 2 to 10 in good health and CMV-seropositive. Specimen: PBMCs. The CDR3 here is CASSSRQRNTEAFF. CDR3 bases: TGTGCCAGCAGCTCGCGACAGAGAAACACTGAAGCTTTCTTT.